This paragraph covers one TCR beta chain sequence. The source of the sample is a study of T cell responses to AZD1222 COVID-19 vaccine. Generated by immunoSEQ multiplex PCR, the TCRdb table keeps only in-frame clones and is missing some. This table holds 80,000 or so clones, roughly nine tenths found once. The sequenced sample was peripheral blood, obtained on day 0 of AZD1222 vaccination. The receptor's source is an adult in good health.

The chain's CDR3 is CASSDTGRPGNTIYF. CDR3 DNA: TGTGCCAGCAGCGACACAGGGCGTCCTGGAAACACCATATATTTT. The V and J genes are TRBV9 and TRBJ1-3; perhaps TRBD1 as D (6 bases). The ends were cut back, 3 bases at V and 2 bases at J, with 12 bases in the middle. The CDR3 contains 15 residues. Germline V gene data show CDR1 as SGDLS and CDR2 as YYNGEE.